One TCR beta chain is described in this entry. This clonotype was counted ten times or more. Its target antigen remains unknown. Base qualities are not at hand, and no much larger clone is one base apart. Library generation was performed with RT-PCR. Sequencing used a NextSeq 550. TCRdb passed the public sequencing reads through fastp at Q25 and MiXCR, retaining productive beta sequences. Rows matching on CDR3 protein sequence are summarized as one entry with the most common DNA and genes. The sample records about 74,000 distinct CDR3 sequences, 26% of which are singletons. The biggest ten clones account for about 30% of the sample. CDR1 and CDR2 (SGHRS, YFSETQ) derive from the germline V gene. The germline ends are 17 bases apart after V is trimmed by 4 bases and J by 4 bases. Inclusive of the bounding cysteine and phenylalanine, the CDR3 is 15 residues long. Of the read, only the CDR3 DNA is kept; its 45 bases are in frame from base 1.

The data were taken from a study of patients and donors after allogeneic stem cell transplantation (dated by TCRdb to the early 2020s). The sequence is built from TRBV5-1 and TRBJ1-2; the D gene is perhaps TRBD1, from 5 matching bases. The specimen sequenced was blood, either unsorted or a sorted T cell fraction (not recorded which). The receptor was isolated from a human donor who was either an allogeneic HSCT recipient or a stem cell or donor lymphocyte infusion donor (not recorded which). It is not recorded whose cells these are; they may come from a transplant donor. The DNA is TGCGCCAGCAGCGGAGGAGGAACTGGGGGCTATGGCTACACCTTC. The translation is CASSGGGTGGYGYTF.